This is a list of T cell receptor beta chains from one sample in a study of neurological immune-mediated disorders. In TCRdb, the 5' RACE reads were re-called with MiXCR into one record per CDR3 protein. The sample contains some 55,000 distinct CDR3 sequences, about 8% of which appear only once. Sequences were obtained from PBMCs. The receptors here all came from a woman between 40 and 50 years old in good health. The CDR3 runs from the conserved cysteine through the conserved F or W. A D gene is named only where the DNA matches it firmly. Size tells how often a clone was seen (once, few, many) or the class of an expanded clone, and some rows leave it out.

V	D	size	J	DNA	CDR3
TRBV6-5	TRBD2	many	TRBJ2-7	TGTGCCAGCAGCTTAAACCCCAGCGGGAGGGGGTACGAGCAGTACTTC	CASSLNPSGRGYEQYF
TRBV5-1	TRBD2	many	TRBJ2-2	TGCGCCAGCAGCCGACGGACTAGCGGGAACACCGGGGAGCTGTTTTTT	CASSRRTSGNTGELFF
TRBV29-1	TRBD2	many	TRBJ2-5	TGCAGCGTTACGGGACTAGCGGGAGTAGAGACCCAGTACTTC	CSVTGLAGVETQYF
TRBV3-1	TRBD2	-	TRBJ2-5	TGTGCCAGCAGTCAAGGATCCCGAACCTATCTTAGCGGGAGGGCTCGGGAGACCCAGTACTTC	CASSQGSRTYLSGRARETQYF
TRBV12-3/TRBV12-4	-	many	TRBJ2-2	TGTGCCAGCAGTTTAAGTGTTAGCCTATCGAACACCGGGGAGCTGTTTTTT	CASSLSVSLSNTGELFF
TRBV7-2	-	many	TRBJ1-1	TGTGCCAGCAGCTTAGCGCTTGGGGGAGAGGGCACTGAAGCTTTCTTT	CASSLALGGEGTEAFF
TRBV5-1	TRBD1	many	TRBJ2-5	TGCGCCAGCAGCTTGGGGACAGGGAATCAAGAGACCCAGTACTTC	CASSLGTGNQETQYF
TRBV28	-	many	TRBJ2-7	TGTGCCAGCAGTCCGACAGACTGGGCTGGAGCCTACGAGCAGTACTTC	CASSPTDWAGAYEQYF
TRBV6-6	-	many	TRBJ2-7	TGTGCCAGCAGTTACACCTCCGACGAGCAGTACTTC	CASSYTSDEQYF
TRBV12-3/TRBV12-4	TRBD1	many	TRBJ2-5	TGTGCCAGCAGTGAAAGACAGGGGGAGACCCAGTACTTC	CASSERQGETQYF
TRBV5-1	-	many	TRBJ2-2	TGCGCCAGCAGGTGGGAGAACACCGGGGAGCTGTTTTTT	CASRWENTGELFF
TRBV19	TRBD2	many	TRBJ2-1	TGTGCCAGTAGTATGGACTATAGCGGGGCGATAGTAGGGAACAATGAGCAGTTCTTC	CASSMDYSGAIVGNNEQFF
TRBV2	-	many	TRBJ1-2	TGTGCCAGCGAGGGATTGGGGTATGGCTACACCTTC	CASEGLGYGYTF
TRBV18	-	few	TRBJ2-7	TGTGCCAGCTCACCAGCAGGTTCCTACGAGCAGTACTTC	CASSPAGSYEQYF
TRBV19	TRBD2	many	TRBJ2-5	TGTGCCAGTAGTCCTTTCCCGGGGGGGACCCAGTACTTC	CASSPFPGGTQYF
TRBV20-1	-	many	TRBJ2-1	TGCAGTGCTAGCCTTTACCGGGACTTGGGTGAGCAGTTCTTC	CSASLYRDLGEQFF
TRBV5-1	TRBD2	many	TRBJ2-1	TGCGCCAGCAGCCCCGGACTAGCGGGACTTGAGCAGTTCTTC	CASSPGLAGLEQFF
TRBV4-1	-	-	TRBJ1-4	TGCGCCAGCAGCCAAGACCCCGACAGGCCATTTGAAAAACTGTTTTTT	CASSQDPDRPFEKLFF
TRBV7-9	-	many	TRBJ2-1	TGTGCCAGCAGCTTAACGGGTGAGGGTAATGAGCAGTTCTTC	CASSLTGEGNEQFF
TRBV7-3	TRBD2	-	TRBJ2-3	TGTGCCAGCAGCCCTAGGGGGACTAGCGGGGGGGGCACAGATACGCAGTATTTT	CASSPRGTSGGGTDTQYF
TRBV20-1	TRBD2	many	TRBJ2-3	TGCAGTGCTAGTGGGCGGGGGGGCCCTCTGAATACGCAGTATTTT	CSASGRGGPLNTQYF
TRBV7-9	-	many	TRBJ2-7	TGTGCCAGCAGCTTCTCGAGGGGGGGCCTCCACGAGCAGTACTTC	CASSFSRGGLHEQYF
TRBV12-3/TRBV12-4	TRBD2	many	TRBJ2-2	TGTGCCAGCACCCCCGGGACTAGCGGGAGGGGGACTACCGGGGAGCTGTTTTTT	CASTPGTSGRGTTGELFF
TRBV11-2	-	many	TRBJ2-3	TGTGCCAGCAGCTCATACGGGCGGAGAGTCAGGGGAGCAGATACGCAGTATTTT	CASSSYGRRVRGADTQYF
TRBV30	-	many	TRBJ2-7	TGTGCCTGGACCACGGTGAGCTCCTACGAGCAGTACTTC	CAWTTVSSYEQYF
TRBV5-4	-	many	TRBJ2-1	TGTGCCAGCAGCTTGTACGGGGGCTCCTACAATGAGCAGTTCTTC	CASSLYGGSYNEQFF
TRBV7-2	-	many	TRBJ2-4	TGTGCCAGCAGCTTAGATCAGAAGCGGATTCAGTACTTC	CASSLDQKRIQYF
TRBV7-3	TRBD1	many	TRBJ2-2	TGTGCCAGCAGCTTAACGACAGGGGGCGTATTGCGAACCGGGGAGCTGTTTTTT	CASSLTTGGVLRTGELFF
TRBV5-1	-	many	TRBJ2-1	TGCGCCAGCACCCATAGCTCCTACAATGAGCAGTTCTTC	CASTHSSYNEQFF
TRBV20-1	TRBD1	many	TRBJ1-1	TGCAGTGCTAGGGGCGGCAGGGGGGTTGATGAAGCTTTCTTT	CSARGGRGVDEAFF
TRBV7-2	TRBD1	many	TRBJ1-1	TGTGCCAGCAGCTCGCAGGGGGCTCGGACTGAAGCTTTCTTT	CASSSQGARTEAFF
TRBV5-5	TRBD2	many	TRBJ2-1	TGTGCCAGCAGCTACGCCCCGGTGAGACTAGCGGGAGATGAGCAGTTCTTC	CASSYAPVRLAGDEQFF
TRBV29-1	-	many	TRBJ1-1	TGCAGCGTTGACCCGGAGGTCACTGAAGCTTTCTTT	CSVDPEVTEAFF
TRBV5-1	-	-	TRBJ2-7	TGCGCCAGCAGCCTGGGGCCCTCCTCCGACTACGAGCAGTACTTC	CASSLGPSSDYEQYF
TRBV12-3/TRBV12-4	TRBD1	many	TRBJ2-1	TGTGCCAGCAGCAAAACCCGGGACAGGGGTGCGAATGAGCAGTTCTTC	CASSKTRDRGANEQFF
TRBV20-1	TRBD2	many	TRBJ2-7	TGCAGTGCTAGAATAGCGGGATCCTTCTACGAGCAGTACTTC	CSARIAGSFYEQYF
TRBV25-1	-	many	TRBJ1-1	TGTGCCAGCAGTGGACTCATGAACACTGAAGCTTTCTTT	CASSGLMNTEAFF
TRBV12-3/TRBV12-4	-	many	TRBJ2-3	TGTGCCAGCAGCCCGAGATCTGCGCTTTTCACAGATACGCAGTATTTT	CASSPRSALFTDTQYF
TRBV6-2/TRBV6-3	-	many	TRBJ2-3	TGTGCCAGCAGTTACTCGCGTGACAACCCTTTCACAGATACGCAGTATTTT	CASSYSRDNPFTDTQYF
TRBV29-1	TRBD1	many	TRBJ2-7	TGCAGCGTGACGCCCGGGACAGGGAGTCGAGGGGAGCAGTACTTC	CSVTPGTGSRGEQYF
TRBV20-1	TRBD2	many	TRBJ2-5	TGCAGTGCTAATAGCGGGGGAGAGACCCAGTACTTC	CSANSGGETQYF
TRBV4-1	-	many	TRBJ1-2	TGCGCCAGCAGCCAAGCCTTGACAGGTTACTATGGCTACACCTTC	CASSQALTGYYGYTF
TRBV29-1	-	-	TRBJ2-5	TGCAGCGCCGACCTTGAGGCGGAACAAGAGACCCAGTACTTC	CSADLEAEQETQYF
TRBV7-8	-	many	TRBJ2-1	TGTGCCAGCAGCTTAGGTGTCCGTTACAATGAGCAGTTCTTC	CASSLGVRYNEQFF
TRBV27	-	many	TRBJ1-5	TGTGCCAGCAGTCCCGGGGCGGGTCCTCCGAATAGCAATCAGCCCCAGCATTTT	CASSPGAGPPNSNQPQHF
TRBV20-1	TRBD1	many	TRBJ2-6	TGCAGTGCTAGAGGGACAGGGTTGCACGGGGCCAACGTCCTGACTTTC	CSARGTGLHGANVLTF
TRBV18	-	many	TRBJ2-5	TGTGCCAGCTCATCCTTTACGAGGGAGACCCAGTACTTC	CASSSFTRETQYF
TRBV7-2	TRBD1	many	TRBJ1-5	TGTGCCAGCAGCTGGGGGACAGGGATAAATCAGCCCCAGCATTTT	CASSWGTGINQPQHF
TRBV5-1	TRBD2	many	TRBJ2-5	TGCGCCAGCAGCCAGGGAGCCGGGGGGCAAGAGACCCAGTACTTC	CASSQGAGGQETQYF
TRBV7-3	-	many	TRBJ2-2	TGTGCCAGCAGCTTAGATTCTCATGGGGAGCTGTTTTTT	CASSLDSHGELFF
TRBV6-2/TRBV6-3	TRBD2	many	TRBJ2-3	TGTGCCAGCAGTTACTACCGGGGGGGCCAGGATACGCAGTATTTT	CASSYYRGGQDTQYF
TRBV5-1	-	many	TRBJ2-1	TGCGCCAGCAGCTGGGCCCCGGAGGGAAATGAGCAGTTCTTC	CASSWAPEGNEQFF
TRBV12-3/TRBV12-4	TRBD1	many	TRBJ1-6	TGTGCCAGCAGCGAGAGACAGGGGCATTCACCCCTCCACTTT	CASSERQGHSPLHF
TRBV5-1	TRBD2	many	TRBJ2-2	TGCGCCAGCAGCCTTCCTAGCGGGAGGAGCACCGGGGAGCTGTTTTTT	CASSLPSGRSTGELFF
TRBV4-3	TRBD1	many	TRBJ2-1	TGCGCCAGCAGCCCAGGACAGGGCGGTGAGCAGTTCTTC	CASSPGQGGEQFF
TRBV7-2	-	few	TRBJ2-4	TGTGCCAGCAGCCAGGGGTATGAGAAAAACATTCAGTACTTC	CASSQGYEKNIQYF
TRBV10-3	-	many	TRBJ2-5	TGTGCCATCAGTCGCGGGCACGTCCAAGAGACCCAGTACTTC	CAISRGHVQETQYF
TRBV5-1	-	many	TRBJ2-2	TGCGCCAGCAGCTTGATGAACGGGGAGCTGTTTTTT	CASSLMNGELFF
TRBV7-2	-	many	TRBJ1-5	TGTGCCAGCAGCTTAAGGGCGGGATATAGCAATCAGCCCCAGCATTTT	CASSLRAGYSNQPQHF
TRBV7-2	-	many	TRBJ2-1	TGTGCCAGCAGCTACGAATACTCCTACAATGAGCAGTTCTTC	CASSYEYSYNEQFF